This T cell receptor (beta chain) was recorded in a study of siplizumab effects on memory and regulatory T cells. The study's findings and limits: Some alloreactive sequences were traceable to unstimulated CD4+ memory cells, and siplizumab significantly reduced them.

To note about this clone: Its matching antigen is unknown.

The CDR3 runs 16 residues. Per sample, around 92,000 TCR templates underwent assay. Generated by immunoSEQ multiplex PCR, the TCRdb table keeps only in-frame clones and is missing some. The sample lists 20,000 or so clones, about 45% occurring once. The mixed lymphocyte reaction cells were grown together in coculture at 37°C for around 6 days. The sequenced sample was CFSE-low (dividing) CD4+ T cells sorted from an allogeneic mixed lymphocyte reaction. The sequence derives from a human donor in good health; the cells came from an allogeneic mixed lymphocyte reaction. Some clones in this sample may be carry-over from other donors' samples. The chain links TRBV12-2 to TRBJ2-7. TRBV12-2 is a pseudogene locus. The CDR3 coding sequence is TGTGCAAGTCGCTTAGCGATCGATCCTCATCACTACGAGCAGTACTTC. Amino acid sequence: CASRLAIDPHHYEQYF.